These 12 T cell receptor beta chains share one sample of origin, sequenced in a study of cytomegalovirus exposure and HLA in healthy donors. The PCR ran on 60 Vbeta and 13 Jbeta primers. The table came from immunoSEQ multiplex PCR; TCRdb's copy has only in-frame clones and leaves some out. The sample carries about 150,000 clones, about four fifths recorded once. The sample consisted of PBMCs. Receptors were obtained from a man aged 18 to 29 in good health and CMV-seronegative.

This rearrangement joins TRBV5-4 to TRBJ2-2; no firm D call. Trimming stripped 2 bases from V and 0 bases from J, with 5 bases between. Germline CDR1 SGHNT, CDR2 YYREEE (reference sequence). The CDR3 spans 14 residues. The CDR3, as DNA: TGTGCCAGCAGCTTCTTAGCGAACACCGGGGAGCTGTTTTTT. It is translated as CASSFLANTGELFF. Looking up the rest from reference TRBV5-4 and TRBJ2-2 gives the full variable domain: ETGVTQSPTHLIKTRGQQVTLRCSSQSGHNTVSWYQQALGQGPQFIFQYYREEENGRGNFPPRFSGLQFPNYSSELNVNALELDDSALYLCASSFLANTGELFFGEGSRLTVL.

The chain recombines TRBV2 with TRBJ1-4, with D hard to call. This CDR3 region has 15 residues. Germline CDR1 and CDR2: SNHLY and FYNNEI. Between the trimmed V and J ends, which lost 8 bases and 2 bases, there was a span of 15 bases. The CDR3 region has the DNA TGTGCCAGCCTCTATCATTCGCCCACTAATGAAAAACTGTTTTTT. This encodes CASLYHSPTNEKLFF.

The gene calls are TRBV6-1 and TRBJ1-6; D not certain. V was pared by 2 bases and J by 0 bases, with 11 bases between. Per germline, CDR1 MNHNS and CDR2 SASEGT. CDR3 length: 17 residues. The CDR3 here is CASSEFTADSYNSPLHF. CDR3 DNA: TGTGCCAGCAGTGAATTTACAGCCGACTCCTATAATTCACCCCTCCACTTT.

The chain recombines TRBV9 with TRBJ1-2; a weak D match, TRBD1 (6 bases). The CDR3 covers 14 residues. Looked up from germline, CDR1 is SGDLS and CDR2 is YYNGEE. Trimming left V 0 bases short and J 2 bases short, with 8 bases between. The DNA of the CDR3 is TGTGCCAGCAGCGTAGGTACAGGGAACTATGGCTACACCTTC. The encoded protein is CASSVGTGNYGYTF.

V is TRBV4-1 and J is TRBJ2-3; D remains ambiguous. Trimming took off 0 bases at V and 0 bases at J, with 13 bases between the two ends. CDR1 MGHRA and CDR2 YSYEKL come from the germline V gene. The CDR3 spans 17 residues. CDR3 region: CASSQDKGETSTDTQYF. The CDR3 DNA is TGCGCCAGCAGCCAAGATAAAGGAGAGACTAGCACAGATACGCAGTATTTT.

Here the CDR3 DNA reads TGTGCCAGCAGCTTAGCGAGGACAGGGGACACTGAAGCTTTCTTT. It encodes CASSLARTGDTEAFF. The chain links TRBV7-2 to TRBJ1-1; 9 nucleotides agree with TRBD1. Trimming at V came to 0 bases and at J to 3 bases, leaving 2 bases not matched to a gene. Germline V gene sequence: CDR1 SGHTA, CDR2 FQGNSA. The CDR3 is 15 amino acids.

V and J are TRBV15 and TRBJ1-2; D uncertain. Trimming stripped 0 bases from V and 6 bases from J, with 11 bases between. From germline, CDR1 is LNHNV and CDR2 YYDKDF (reference sequence). The CDR3 covers 14 residues. In nucleotides, the CDR3 is TGTGCCACCAGCAGAGATCATACTCGGGATGGCTACACCTTC. It yields the protein CATSRDHTRDGYTF. The full variable domain, with the rest looked up from reference TRBV15 and TRBJ1-2, is DAMVIQNPRYQVTQFGKPVTLSCSQTLNHNVMYWYQQKSSQAPKLLFHYYDKDFNNEADTPDNFQSRRPNTSFCFLDIRSPGLGDTAMYLCATSRDHTRDGYTFGSGTRLTVV.

This clone was found a few times. Other DNA sequences in the sample encode the same CDR3. V and J are TRBV5-1 and TRBJ2-4; 8 positions agree with TRBD2. Germline V CDR1 and CDR2: SGHRS, YFSETQ. This CDR3 contains 20 residues. With V trimmed by 0 bases and J by 0 bases, 14 bases remained unmatched. This chain's CDR3 is CASSLGTGGKRGLAKNIQYF. In nucleotides, the CDR3 is TGCGCCAGCAGCTTGGGGACGGGGGGGAAGCGGGGTCTAGCCAAAAACATTCAGTACTTC.

The chain employs TRBV28 and TRBJ1-2; 7 nucleotides agree with TRBD1. V shed 2 bases, J shed 4 bases, and the junction held 4 bases outside the gene matches. Germline CDR1 is MDHEN and CDR2 is SYDVKM. The CDR3 totals 14 residues. CDR3 protein: CASSLGGTAYGYTF. In DNA, the CDR3 is TGTGCCAGCAGTTTAGGGGGGACAGCCTATGGCTACACCTTC.

The gene calls are TRBV7-3 and TRBJ2-5, with TRBD1 matching 8 bases. This CDR3 is built from 14 residues. Germline CDR1 and CDR2: SGHTA and FQGTGA. The V and J ends lost 0 bases and 5 bases, in that order; junction bases with no gene match: 2. CDR3 in amino acids: CASSLTGTGETQYF. The CDR3 nucleotides are TGTGCCAGCAGCTTAACCGGGACAGGCGAGACCCAGTACTTC.

This chain joins TRBV5-1 and TRBJ2-3; D might be TRBD1 (6 bases). Between the trimmed V and J ends, which lost 0 bases and 2 bases, there was a span of 10 bases. The CDR3 totals 15 residues. CDR1 is SGHRS, CDR2 YFSETQ, per germline. CDR3 loop: CASSLARTVTDTQYF. The CDR3 DNA is TGCGCCAGCAGCTTGGCCCGGACAGTCACAGATACGCAGTATTTT.

The rearrangement uses TRBV28 and TRBJ1-6, with D possibly TRBD1 on 6 matching bases. CDR3 length: 16 amino acids. Germline V gene lookup returns CDR1 MDHEN and CDR2 SYDVKM. Trimming shortened V by 4 bases and J by 4 bases, and 14 bases separated the two germline ends. Here the CDR3 DNA reads TGTGCCAGCAGTTCCTTGGGCGGACAGTATAATTCACCCCTCCACTTT. It codes for CASSSLGGQYNSPLHF.